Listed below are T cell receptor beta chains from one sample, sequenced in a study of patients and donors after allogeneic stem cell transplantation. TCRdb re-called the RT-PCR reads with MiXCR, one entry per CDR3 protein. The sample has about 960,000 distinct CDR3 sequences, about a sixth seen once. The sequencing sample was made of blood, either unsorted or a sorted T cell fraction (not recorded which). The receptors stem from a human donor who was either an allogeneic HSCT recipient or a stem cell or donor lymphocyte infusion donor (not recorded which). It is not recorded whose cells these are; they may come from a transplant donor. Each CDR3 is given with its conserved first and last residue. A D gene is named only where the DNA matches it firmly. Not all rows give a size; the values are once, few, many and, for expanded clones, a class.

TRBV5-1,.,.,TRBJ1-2,CASSLEPKLPYGYTF,TGCGCCAGCAGCTTGGAACCGAAACTTCCATATGGCTACACCTTC
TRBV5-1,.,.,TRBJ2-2,CASMVGLTGELFF,TGCGCCAGCATGGTCGGACTCACCGGGGAGCTGTTTTTT
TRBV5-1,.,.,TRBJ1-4,CASSLVAAHNEKLFF,TGCGCCAGCAGCTTGGTAGCAGCTCATAATGAAAAACTGTTTTTT
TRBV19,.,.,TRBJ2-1,CASTAETNEQFF,TGTGCCAGTACCGCGGAAACCAATGAGCAGTTCTTC
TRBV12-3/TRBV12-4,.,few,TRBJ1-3,CASRASGGGNTIYF,TGTGCCAGCAGGGCCTCGGGGGGAGGAAACACCATATATTTT
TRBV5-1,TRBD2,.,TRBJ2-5,CASSLYRGEAETQYF,TGCGCCAGCAGCTTGTATCGGGGGGAGGCAGAGACCCAGTACTTC
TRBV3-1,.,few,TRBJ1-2,CASSLGRDGYGYTF,TGTGCCAGCAGCCTGGGTCGGGACGGCTATGGCTACACCTTC
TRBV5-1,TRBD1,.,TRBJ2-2,CASSLGQGNTGGLFF,TGCGCCAGCAGCCTGGGACAGGGGAACACCGGGGGGCTGTTTTTT
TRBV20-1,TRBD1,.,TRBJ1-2,CSASPGGISYGYTF,TGCAGTGCTTCCCCAGGGGGCATAAGCTATGGCTACACCTTC
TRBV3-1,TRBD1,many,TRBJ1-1,CASSHSTGGTEAFF,TGTGCCAGCAGCCATTCGACAGGGGGCACTGAAGCTTTCTTT
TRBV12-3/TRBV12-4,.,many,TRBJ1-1,CASRIPGQEAFF,TGTGCCAGCAGAATCCCGGGACAAGAAGCTTTCTTT
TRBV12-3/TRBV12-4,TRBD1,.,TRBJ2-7,CASSTLAGGNSYEQYF,TGTGCCAGCAGTACTCTTGCAGGGGGCAACTCCTACGAGCAGTACTTC
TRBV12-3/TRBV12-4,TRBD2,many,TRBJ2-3,CASSSWTSGRSTDTQYF,TGTGCCAGCAGTTCCTGGACTAGCGGGAGAAGCACAGATACGCAGTATTTT
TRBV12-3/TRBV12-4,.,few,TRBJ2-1,CASSLYNGGQFF,TGTGCCAGCAGTTTATATAACGGGGGGCAGTTCTTC
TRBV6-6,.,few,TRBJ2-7,CASRPLGSYEQYF,TGTGCCAGCAGGCCACTAGGATCCTACGAGCAGTACTTC
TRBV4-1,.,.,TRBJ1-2,CASSQISDYGYTF,TGCGCCAGCAGCCAAATATCGGACTATGGCTACACCTTC
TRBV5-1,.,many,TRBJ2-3,CASSLVTALTDTQYF,TGCGCCAGCAGCTTGGTGACTGCCCTCACAGATACGCAGTATTTT
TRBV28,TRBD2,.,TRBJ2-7,CASTSGRSSYEQYF,TGTGCCAGCACTAGCGGGAGGTCCTCCTACGAGCAGTACTTC
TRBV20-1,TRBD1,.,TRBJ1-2,CSASDRGSAGYGYTF,TGCAGTGCTTCGGACAGGGGATCAGCCGGCTATGGCTACACCTTC
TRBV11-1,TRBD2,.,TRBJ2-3,CASSWGLAGVQDTQYF,TGTGCCAGCAGCTGGGGACTAGCGGGAGTCCAAGATACGCAGTATTTT
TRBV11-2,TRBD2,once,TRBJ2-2,CASSLVRGVSSGELFF,TGTGCCAGCAGCTTAGTGCGGGGGGTATCTAGCGGGGAGCTGTTTTTT
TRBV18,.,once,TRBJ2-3,CASSQGPSGDTQYF,TGTGCCAGCTCACAGGGACCCAGTGGGGATACGCAGTATTTT
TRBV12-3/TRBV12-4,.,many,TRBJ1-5,CASSWFGLNQPQHF,TGTGCCAGCAGTTGGTTTGGGCTCAATCAGCCCCAGCATTTT
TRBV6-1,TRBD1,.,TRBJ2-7,CASAGQGLSYEQYF,TGTGCCAGCGCGGGACAGGGCCTTTCCTACGAGCAGTACTTC
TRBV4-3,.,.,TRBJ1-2,CASSQEDGGFDGYTF,TGCGCCAGCAGCCAAGAAGATGGCGGTTTCGATGGCTACACCTTC
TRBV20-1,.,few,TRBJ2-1,CSADTGGLRSNEQFF,TGCAGTGCAGATACTGGGGGCCTAAGGTCGAATGAGCAGTTCTTC
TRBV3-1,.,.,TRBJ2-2,CASRRQTNTGELFF,TGTGCCAGCAGAAGACAGACTAACACCGGGGAGCTGTTTTTT
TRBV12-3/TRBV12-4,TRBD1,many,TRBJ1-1,CASSPWTGGDTEAFF,TGTGCCAGCAGTCCCTGGACAGGGGGAGACACTGAAGCTTTCTTT
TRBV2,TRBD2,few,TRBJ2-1,CASSDPSGGYNEQFF,TGTGCCAGCAGTGATCCCAGCGGGGGGTACAATGAGCAGTTCTTC
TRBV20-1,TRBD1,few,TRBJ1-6,CSAWRQGLNSPLHF,TGCAGTGCTTGGAGACAGGGGTTGAATTCACCCCTCCACTTT
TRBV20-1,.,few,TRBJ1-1,CSARDPHTNTEAFF,TGCAGTGCTAGAGATCCACACACGAACACTGAAGCTTTCTTT
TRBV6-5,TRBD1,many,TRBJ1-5,CASSFRQGGQPQHF,TGTGCCAGCAGTTTTCGACAGGGAGGGCAGCCCCAGCATTTT
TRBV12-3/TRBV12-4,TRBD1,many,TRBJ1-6,CASTRDSNSPLHF,TGTGCCAGCACCAGGGACAGCAATTCACCCCTCCACTTT
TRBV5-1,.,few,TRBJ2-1,CASSLAGPDNEQFF,TGCGCCAGCAGCTTGGCGGGGCCAGACAATGAGCAGTTCTTC
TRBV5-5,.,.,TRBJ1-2,CASSLNPATYGYTF,TGTGCCAGCAGCTTGAACCCTGCTACCTATGGCTACACCTTC
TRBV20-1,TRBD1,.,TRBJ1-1,CSAGASTGGYTEAFF,TGCAGTGCTGGGGCAAGTACAGGGGGCTACACTGAAGCTTTCTTT
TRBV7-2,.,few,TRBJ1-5,CASTSGTGNQPQHF,TGTGCCAGCACCTCCGGGACGGGCAATCAGCCCCAGCATTTT
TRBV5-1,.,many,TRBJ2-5,CASSLEGRQETQYF,TGTGCCAGCAGCTTAGAGGGCAGACAAGAGACCCAGTACTTC
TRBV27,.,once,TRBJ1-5,CASSWAENQPQHF,TGTGCCAGCAGTTGGGCCGAAAATCAGCCCCAGCATTTT
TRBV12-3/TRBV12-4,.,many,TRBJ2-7,CASSLRGREDEQYF,TGTGCCAGCAGTTTAAGGGGCAGGGAAGACGAGCAGTACTTC
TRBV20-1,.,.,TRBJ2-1,CRPASYNEQFF,TGCAGACCAGCCTCGTACAATGAGCAGTTCTTC
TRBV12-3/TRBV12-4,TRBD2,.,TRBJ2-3,CASSLWTSGMSSTDTQYF,TGTGCCAGCAGCCTGTGGACTAGCGGGATGTCTAGCACAGATACGCAGTATTTT
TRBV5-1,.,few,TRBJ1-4,CASSLVAGQGEKLFF,TGCGCCAGCAGCTTGGTCGCAGGGCAGGGTGAAAAACTGTTTTTT
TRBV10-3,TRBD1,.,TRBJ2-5,CAITSTGDGQETQYF,TGTGCCATCACCAGTACAGGGGATGGTCAAGAGACCCAGTACTTC
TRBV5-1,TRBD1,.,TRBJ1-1,CASARTGRMNTEAFF,TGCGCCAGCGCCAGGACAGGAAGAATGAACACTGAAGCTTTCTTT